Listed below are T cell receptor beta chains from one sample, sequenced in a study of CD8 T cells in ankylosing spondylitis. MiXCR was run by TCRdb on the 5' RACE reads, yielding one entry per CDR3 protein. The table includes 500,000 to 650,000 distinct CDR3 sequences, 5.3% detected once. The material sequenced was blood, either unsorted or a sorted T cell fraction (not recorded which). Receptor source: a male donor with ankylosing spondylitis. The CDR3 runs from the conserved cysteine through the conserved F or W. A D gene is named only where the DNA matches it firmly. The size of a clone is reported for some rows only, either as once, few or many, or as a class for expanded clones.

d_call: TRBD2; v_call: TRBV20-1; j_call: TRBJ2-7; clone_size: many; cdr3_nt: TGCAGTGCTAGTAGCGGGAGCAGCGAGCAGTACTTC; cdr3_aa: CSASSGSSEQYF
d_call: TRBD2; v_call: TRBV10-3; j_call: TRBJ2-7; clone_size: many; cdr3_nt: TGTGCCTCTCGGGGGGAGGCGGGCGAGCAGTACTTC; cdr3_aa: CASRGEAGEQYF
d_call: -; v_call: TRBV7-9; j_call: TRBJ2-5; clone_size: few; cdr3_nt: TGTGCCAGCAGCTTATACCAGGGAGAGACCCAGTACTTC; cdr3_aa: CASSLYQGETQYF
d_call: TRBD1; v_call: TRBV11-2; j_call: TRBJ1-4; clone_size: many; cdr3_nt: TGTGCCAGCAGAGGGGGCTTAGAAAAACTGTTTTTT; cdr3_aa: CASRGGLEKLFF
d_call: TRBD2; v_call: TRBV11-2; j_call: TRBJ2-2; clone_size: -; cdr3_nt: TGTGCCAGCAGCCCCCCTAGCGGCTCCGGGAACACCGGGGAGCTGTTTTTT; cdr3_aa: CASSPPSGSGNTGELFF
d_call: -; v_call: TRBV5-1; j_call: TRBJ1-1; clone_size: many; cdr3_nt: TGCGCCAGCAAGGGTCACGGAATGAACACTGAAGCTTTCTTT; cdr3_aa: CASKGHGMNTEAFF
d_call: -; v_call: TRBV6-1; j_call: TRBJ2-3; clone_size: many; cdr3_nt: TGTGCCAGCAGATCGCCCGGAGTCGCGGGCACAGATACGCAGTATTTT; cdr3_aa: CASRSPGVAGTDTQYF
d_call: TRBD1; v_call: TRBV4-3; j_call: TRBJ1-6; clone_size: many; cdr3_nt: TGCGCCAGCAGCTTACAGGGGTCTAATTCACCCCTCCACTTT; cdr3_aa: CASSLQGSNSPLHF
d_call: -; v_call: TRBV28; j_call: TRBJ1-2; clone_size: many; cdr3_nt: TGTGCCAGCAGTTTACGACCACTACCGGGGCGGGACATTGGCTACACCTTC; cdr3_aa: CASSLRPLPGRDIGYTF
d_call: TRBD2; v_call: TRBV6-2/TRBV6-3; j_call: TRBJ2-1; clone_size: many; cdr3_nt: TGTGCCAGCAGTTACTCGAGGGTTGGCGGGAGAATCTCATACAATGAGCAGTTCTTC; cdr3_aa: CASSYSRVGGRISYNEQFF
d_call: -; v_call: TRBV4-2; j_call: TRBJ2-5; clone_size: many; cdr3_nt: TGTGCCAGCAGCTTATCGACAGGCAGGCAAGAGACCCAGTACTTC; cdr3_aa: CASSLSTGRQETQYF
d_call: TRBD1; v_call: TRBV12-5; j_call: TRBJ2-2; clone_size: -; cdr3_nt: TGTGCTAGTGCCCCGGACAGGGTAGCCGGGGAGCTGTTTTTT; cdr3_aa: CASAPDRVAGELFF
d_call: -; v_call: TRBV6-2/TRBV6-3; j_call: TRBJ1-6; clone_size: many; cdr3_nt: TGTGCCAGCAGTTACACCGAACCCAGGAGCTCCTATAATTCACCCCTCCACTTT; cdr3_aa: CASSYTEPRSSYNSPLHF
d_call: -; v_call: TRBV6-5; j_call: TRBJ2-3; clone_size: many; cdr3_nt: TGTGCCAGCAGTTACTCGAGTGAGGCAGGGACGCAGTATTTT; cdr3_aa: CASSYSSEAGTQYF
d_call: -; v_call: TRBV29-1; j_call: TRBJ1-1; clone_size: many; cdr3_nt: TGCAGCGTTGTGGGTCGGGTAGCGAACACTGAAGCTTTCTTT; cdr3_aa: CSVVGRVANTEAFF
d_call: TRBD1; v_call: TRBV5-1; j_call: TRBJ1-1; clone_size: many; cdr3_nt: TGCGCCAGCAGCTTGGGCGTGACAGGGGAGGATTTCTTT; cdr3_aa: CASSLGVTGEDFF
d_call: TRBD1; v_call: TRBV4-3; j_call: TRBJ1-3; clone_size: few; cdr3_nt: TGCGCCAGCAGCCAAGATCTCGGCAGGGGGATAGGGAACACTGGAAACACCATATATTTT; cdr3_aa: CASSQDLGRGIGNTGNTIYF
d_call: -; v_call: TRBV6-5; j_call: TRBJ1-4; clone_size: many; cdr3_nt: TGTGCCAGCAGTTACTCGGTTGGAGATACTAGATCCGAAAAACTGTTTTTT; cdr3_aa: CASSYSVGDTRSEKLFF
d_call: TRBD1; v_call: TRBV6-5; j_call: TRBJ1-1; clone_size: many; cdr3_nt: TGTGCCAGCAGATACAGGGGGCCGAACACTGAAGCTTTCTTT; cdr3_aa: CASRYRGPNTEAFF
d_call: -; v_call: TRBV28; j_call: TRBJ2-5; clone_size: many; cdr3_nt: TGTGCCAGCAGTTTTTCTAGGGAACAAGAGACCCAGTACTTC; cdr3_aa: CASSFSREQETQYF
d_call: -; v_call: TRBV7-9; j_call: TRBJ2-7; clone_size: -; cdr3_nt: TGTGCCAGCAGCTTTAACAACGAGCAGTACTTC; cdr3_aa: CASSFNNEQYF
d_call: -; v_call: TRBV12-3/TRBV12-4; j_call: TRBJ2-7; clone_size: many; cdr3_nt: TGTGCCAGCAGTAGGCTCCGCTACGAGCAGTACTTC; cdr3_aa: CASSRLRYEQYF
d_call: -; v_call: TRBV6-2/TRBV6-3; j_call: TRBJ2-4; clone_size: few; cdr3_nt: TGTGCCAGCAGCTCTCAGGGGAAGAGTCCCAAAAACATTCAGTACTTC; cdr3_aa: CASSSQGKSPKNIQYF
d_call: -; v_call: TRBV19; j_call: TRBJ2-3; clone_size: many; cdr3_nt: TGTGCCAGTAGTATAGATCGAAGGACACTTACAGATACGCAGTATTTT; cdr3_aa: CASSIDRRTLTDTQYF
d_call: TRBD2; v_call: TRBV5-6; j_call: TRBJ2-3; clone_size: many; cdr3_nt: TGTGCCAGCAGCTTCCAACTAGCGGGACTCCCGAGCACAGATACGCAGTATTTT; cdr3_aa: CASSFQLAGLPSTDTQYF
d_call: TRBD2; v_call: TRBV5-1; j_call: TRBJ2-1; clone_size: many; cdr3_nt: TGCGCCAGCAGTCTCGTCTCGAGGACTAGCGGGATTCATGATGAGCAGTTCTTC; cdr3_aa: CASSLVSRTSGIHDEQFF
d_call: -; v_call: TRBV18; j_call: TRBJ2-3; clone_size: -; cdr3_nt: TGTGCCAGCCTCCCACCCGGATTGAGAACAGATACGCAGTATTTT; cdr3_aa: CASLPPGLRTDTQYF
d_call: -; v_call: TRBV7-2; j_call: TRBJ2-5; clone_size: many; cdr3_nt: TGTGCCAGCAGTTTTACTGCGCTAGTAGAGACCCAGTACTTC; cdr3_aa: CASSFTALVETQYF
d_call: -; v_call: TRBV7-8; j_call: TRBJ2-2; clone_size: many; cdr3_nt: TGTGCCAGCAGCTTGTTAACCGCCACTAACACCGGGGAGCTGTTTTTT; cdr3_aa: CASSLLTATNTGELFF
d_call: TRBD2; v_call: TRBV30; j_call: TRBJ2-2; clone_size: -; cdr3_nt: TGTGCCTGGAGTGTAAGCGGGGGGGCGACCGGGGAGCTGTTTTTT; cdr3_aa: CAWSVSGGATGELFF
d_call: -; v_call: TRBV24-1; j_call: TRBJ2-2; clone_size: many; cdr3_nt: TGTGCCACCAGATCTGGGAACACCGGGGAGCTGTTTTTT; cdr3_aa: CATRSGNTGELFF
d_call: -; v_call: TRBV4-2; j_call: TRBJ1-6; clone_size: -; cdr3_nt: TGTGCCAGCAGCCAGCTCTTGGCAGGGCGCCGGAGAGGATCACCCCTCCACTTT; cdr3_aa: CASSQLLAGRRRGSPLHF
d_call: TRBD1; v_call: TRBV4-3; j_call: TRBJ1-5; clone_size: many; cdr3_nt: TGCGCCAGCAGCCAAGATGAAACAGGGGGGAAACCCCAGCATTTT; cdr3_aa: CASSQDETGGKPQHF
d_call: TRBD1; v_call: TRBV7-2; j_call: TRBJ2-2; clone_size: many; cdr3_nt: TGTGCCAGCAGGGTAGCACAGGGGCGCACCGGGGAGCTGTTTTTT; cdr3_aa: CASRVAQGRTGELFF
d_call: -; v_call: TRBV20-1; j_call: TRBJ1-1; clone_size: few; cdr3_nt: TGCAGTGCTGACTCAAGGAGGAGCCCGAACACTGAAGCTTTCTTT; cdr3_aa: CSADSRRSPNTEAFF
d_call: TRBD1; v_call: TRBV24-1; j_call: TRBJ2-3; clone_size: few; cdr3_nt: TGTGCCACCAGTGAGTCGGACAGGGGGGGCACAGATACGCAGTATTTT; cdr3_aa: CATSESDRGGTDTQYF
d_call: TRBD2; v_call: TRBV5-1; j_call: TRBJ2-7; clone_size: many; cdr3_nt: TGCGCCAGCAGCTTGAGTCTAGCGGGGGTTTACTACGAGCAGTACTTC; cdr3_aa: CASSLSLAGVYYEQYF
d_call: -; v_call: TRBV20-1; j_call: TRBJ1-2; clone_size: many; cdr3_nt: TGCAGTGCCCCAGGGCCTCGGAGCTATGGCTACACCTTC; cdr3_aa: CSAPGPRSYGYTF
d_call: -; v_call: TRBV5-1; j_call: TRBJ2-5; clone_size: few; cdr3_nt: TGCGCCAGCAGCTTGTCCCCGCAGACCCAGTACTTC; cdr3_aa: CASSLSPQTQYF
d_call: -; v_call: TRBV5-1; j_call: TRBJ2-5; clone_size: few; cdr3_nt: TGCGCCAGCAGCCCGGGACCGCTAGAGACCCAGTACTTC; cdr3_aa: CASSPGPLETQYF
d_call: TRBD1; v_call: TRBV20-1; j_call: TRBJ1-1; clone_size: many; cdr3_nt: TGCAGTGCTATCGACAGGGGCACTGAAGCTTTCTTT; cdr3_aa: CSAIDRGTEAFF
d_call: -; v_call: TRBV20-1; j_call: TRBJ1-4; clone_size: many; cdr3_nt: TGCAGTGCTACTAGGGGTGCGAATGAAAAACTGTTTTTT; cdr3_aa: CSATRGANEKLFF
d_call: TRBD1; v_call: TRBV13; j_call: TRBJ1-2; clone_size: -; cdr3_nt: TGTGTCAGCAGCTTAGGGAGAGGGGGCAACTATGGCTACACCTTC; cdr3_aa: CVSSLGRGGNYGYTF
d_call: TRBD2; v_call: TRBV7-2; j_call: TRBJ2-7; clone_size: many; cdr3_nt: TGTGCCAGCAGCTATAGCGGGAGTTTCTACGAGCAGTACTTC; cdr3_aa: CASSYSGSFYEQYF
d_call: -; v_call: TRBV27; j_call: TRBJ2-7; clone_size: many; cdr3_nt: TGTGCCAGCAGTTTGACCCGACAGTCTAGCTCCTACGAGCAGTACTTC; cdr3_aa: CASSLTRQSSSYEQYF
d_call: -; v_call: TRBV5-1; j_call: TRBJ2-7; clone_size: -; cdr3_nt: TGCGCCAGCAGCCCCGAGGACACCTACGAGCAGTACTTC; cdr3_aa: CASSPEDTYEQYF
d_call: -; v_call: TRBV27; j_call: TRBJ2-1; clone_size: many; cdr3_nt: TGTGCCAGCAGGGCTAATTACAATGAGCAGTTCTTC; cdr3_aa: CASRANYNEQFF
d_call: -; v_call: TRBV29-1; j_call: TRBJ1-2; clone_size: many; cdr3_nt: TGCAGCGTAATTTGGGCCCATAGGATCTATGGCTACACCTTC; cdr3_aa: CSVIWAHRIYGYTF
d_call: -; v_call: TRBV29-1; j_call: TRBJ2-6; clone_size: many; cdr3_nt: TGCAGCGTTGTTGGTCGCTCTGGGGCCAACGTCCTGACTTTC; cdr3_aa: CSVVGRSGANVLTF
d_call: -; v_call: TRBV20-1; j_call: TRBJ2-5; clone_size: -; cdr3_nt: TGCAGTGCTAGTCCCAGCGGGGAGACCCAGTACTTC; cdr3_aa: CSASPSGETQYF
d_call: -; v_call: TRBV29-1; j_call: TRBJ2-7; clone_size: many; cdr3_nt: TGCAGCGTTGCGAGCCCGGTGACCCTCTACGAGCAGTACTTC; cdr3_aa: CSVASPVTLYEQYF
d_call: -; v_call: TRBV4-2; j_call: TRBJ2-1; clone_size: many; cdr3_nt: TGTGCCAGCAGCCAGGAACGCTATGAGCAGTTCTTC; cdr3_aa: CASSQERYEQFF
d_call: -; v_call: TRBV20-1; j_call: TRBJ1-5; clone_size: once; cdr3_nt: TGCAGTGCTAGGACGCTTAATAGCAATCAGCCCCAGCATTTT; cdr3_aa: CSARTLNSNQPQHF